This is a list of T cell receptor beta chains from one sample in a study of response to subunit inactivated influenza vaccine. TCRdb itself ran the RT-PCR reads through MiXCR, one entry per CDR3 protein. The data contain 650,000 to 800,000 distinct CDR3 sequences, approximately 15% of them singletons. The source material was PBMCs from blood, sampled approximately 15 days before vaccination. The receptors were gathered from a middle-aged man who received an inactivated influenza vaccine. Both conserved end residues are part of each CDR3. D genes are given only for firm matches. Clone size, where shown, is once, few, many, or a class for clones that have expanded.

d_call j_call clone_size v_call cdr3_nt cdr3_aa
TRBD2 TRBJ2-7 NA TRBV11-1 TGTGCCAGCAGTAAGAGCGGGAGGGGGTACGAGCAGTACTTC CASSKSGRGYEQYF
TRBD1 TRBJ1-1 NA TRBV20-1 TGCAGTGCAGTCCCCGGGACAGGGGTATTGAACACTGAAGCTTTCTTT CSAVPGTGVLNTEAFF
NA TRBJ2-5 few TRBV29-1 TGCAGCGTTATCTTCGTAGAGACCCAGTACTTC CSVIFVETQYF
NA TRBJ1-1 NA TRBV20-1 TGCAGTGCTAGCCTGGGGGGCAGTTTGAACACTGAAGCTTTCTTT CSASLGGSLNTEAFF
NA TRBJ1-5 NA TRBV21-1 TGTGCCAGCAGCAAAGCCAGGGTGGATTACGGCAATCAGCCCCAGCATTTT CASSKARVDYGNQPQHF
NA TRBJ2-2 NA TRBV10-3 TGTGCCATCAGTCCGGGACTGCTGAACACCGGGGAGCTGTTTTTT CAISPGLLNTGELFF
TRBD1 TRBJ2-3 NA TRBV29-1 TGCAGCTCCGACAGGGGAGGTAGCACAGATACGCAGTATTTT CSSDRGGSTDTQYF
NA TRBJ2-3 few TRBV9 TGTGCCAGCAGCGCCTATAGCGGTACTAGCACAGATACGCAGTATTTT CASSAYSGTSTDTQYF
NA TRBJ1-6 NA TRBV27 TGTGCCAGCAGTTTATGGGGGACCGGGGTGGGACCCCTCCACTTT CASSLWGTGVGPLHF
NA TRBJ1-5 many TRBV12-3/TRBV12-4 TGTGCCAGCAGTTGGGGGGCTCAGCCCCAGCATTTT CASSWGAQPQHF
TRBD2 TRBJ2-3 NA TRBV20-1 TGCAGTGCTAGACCTACTAGCGGTCCACGCACAGATACGCAGTATTTT CSARPTSGPRTDTQYF
TRBD2 TRBJ2-1 NA TRBV29-1 TGCAGCGCTGGACTAGCGGGCGCGCCTTTATCCTACAATGAGCAGTTCTTC CSAGLAGAPLSYNEQFF
NA TRBJ2-7 few TRBV20-1 TGCAGCTGGGACACGTCCTACGAGCAGTACTTC CSWDTSYEQYF
NA TRBJ1-2 NA TRBV28 TGTGCCAGCAGTTTAGGTGGTCTCAGGGGCGGAACTGGCTACACCTTC CASSLGGLRGGTGYTF
NA TRBJ2-7 NA TRBV29-1 TGCAGCGTTGAAGGCAGGGGAAGGGAAGAGCAGTACTTC CSVEGRGREEQYF
TRBD1 TRBJ1-5 many TRBV20-1 TGCAGTGCTAGGGGGACAGGATATAGCAATCAGCCCCAGCATTTT CSARGTGYSNQPQHF
NA TRBJ1-6 NA TRBV20-1 TGCAGTGCTAGAGCAGCCTCCCGCCTGAATTCACCCCTCCACTTT CSARAASRLNSPLHF
TRBD1 TRBJ1-1 many TRBV7-8 TGTGCCAGCAGCGCAGACAGGGTGGTAGCTGAAGCTTTCTTT CASSADRVVAEAFF
TRBD2 TRBJ2-7 few TRBV6-1 TGTGCCGTCACTGTAGCGGGTTCCTACGAGCAGTACTTC CAVTVAGSYEQYF
NA TRBJ2-1 few TRBV12-3/TRBV12-4 TGTGCCAGCATTAAGTGGGTTATGAGCGATGAGCAGTTCTTC CASIKWVMSDEQFF
TRBD1 TRBJ1-3 NA TRBV5-1 TGCGCCAGCAGCGACTCCTGGACAGGATCTGGAAACACCATATATTTT CASSDSWTGSGNTIYF
NA TRBJ2-2 many TRBV5-1 TGCGCCAGCAGCTTGGTACAGGGATACGGGGAGCTGTTTTTT CASSLVQGYGELFF
TRBD1 TRBJ1-2 NA TRBV6-5 TGTGCCAGCAGTTACGACAGGGCGGTTCGTGGCTACACCTTC CASSYDRAVRGYTF
TRBD1 TRBJ2-2 few TRBV5-1 TGCGCCAGCAGTACGGGGACAGAGAGGACCGGGGAGCTGTTTTTT CASSTGTERTGELFF
TRBD1 TRBJ2-2 NA TRBV4-1 TGCGCCAGCAGCCAACGGACAGGGGAAAGTACCGGGGAGCTGTTTTTT CASSQRTGESTGELFF
NA TRBJ2-5 many TRBV5-1 TGCGCCAGCAGCTTGGCCGCACTAAACCAAGAGACCCAGTACTTC CASSLAALNQETQYF
NA TRBJ1-6 many TRBV4-2 TGTGCCAGCACTGATACCAGGGACTCACCCCTCCACTTT CASTDTRDSPLHF
NA TRBJ1-5 NA TRBV4-3 TGCGCCAGCAGCCAAGATTGGGCCCGGGGCGGTCAGCCCCAGCATTTT CASSQDWARGGQPQHF
NA TRBJ2-1 few TRBV12-3/TRBV12-4 TGTGCCAGCAACGCACTCCGGGACGCAGCTAATGAGCAGTTCTTC CASNALRDAANEQFF
TRBD1 TRBJ2-7 NA TRBV5-4 TGTGCCAGCAGCTTTGACGGACAGGGTACCTACGAGCAGTACTTC CASSFDGQGTYEQYF
NA TRBJ1-4 NA TRBV10-2 TGCGCCAGCAGTGAGCCCCGGGACACCGAATGGGGTGAAAAACTGTTTTTT CASSEPRDTEWGEKLFF
TRBD1 TRBJ1-6 NA TRBV6-2/TRBV6-3 TGTGCCAGCAGTCTCGACAGGGCTTCACCCCTCCACTTT CASSLDRASPLHF
TRBD1 TRBJ2-1 NA TRBV7-8 TGTGCCAGCAGCACCTACAGGGGCCCAACCCTTCAGCAGTTCTTC CASSTYRGPTLQQFF
NA TRBJ2-5 NA TRBV25-1 TGTGCCAGCAGTGATGGGGACTGGGGGACCCAGTACTTC CASSDGDWGTQYF
NA TRBJ2-2 few TRBV5-1 TGCGCCAGCAGCTTGGTTGGGCCTCACACCGGGGAGCTGTTTTTT CASSLVGPHTGELFF
TRBD2 TRBJ2-3 NA TRBV7-9 TGTGCCAGCAGCCAACCTGGGGCCGGGACTAGTCCGCATTTT CASSQPGAGTSPHF
TRBD2 TRBJ2-3 NA TRBV11-2 TGTGCCAGCAGCCCTTGGGGAGGGGGCACAGATACGCAGTATTTT CASSPWGGGTDTQYF
TRBD2 TRBJ2-5 NA TRBV28 TGTGCCAGCAGTCTCCGTTTCTCCGGGAGGGCCTCGGGAGAGACCCAGTACTTC CASSLRFSGRASGETQYF
TRBD2 TRBJ2-3 NA TRBV27 TGTGCCAGCAGTTTATTTCTAGGACTAGCGGGGGACCAACCAGATACGCAGTATTTT CASSLFLGLAGDQPDTQYF
TRBD2 TRBJ2-3 many TRBV10-2 TGCGCCAGCAGTACGCCGGGACTAGCCCCAGATACGCAGTATTTT CASSTPGLAPDTQYF
NA TRBJ2-5 few TRBV5-1 TGCGCCAGCAGCCTCTCGGATCTCCGCCAGTACTTC CASSLSDLRQYF
TRBD1 TRBJ2-5 NA TRBV6-5 TGTGCCAGCAGAGGGGGCGAAGAGACCCAGTACTTC CASRGGEETQYF
NA TRBJ2-7 NA TRBV20-1 TGCTGTCCATCACAGGGTTACTACGAGCAGTACTTC CCPSQGYYEQYF
TRBD2 TRBJ2-1 few TRBV6-2/TRBV6-3 TGTGCCAGCAGTTTTAGCGGGATAGGCAATGAGCAGTTCTTC CASSFSGIGNEQFF
NA TRBJ2-1 few TRBV9 TGTGCCAGCAGCGCACTTGGGGGGACAAACTATGAGCAGTTCTTC CASSALGGTNYEQFF
TRBD2 TRBJ2-1 few TRBV6-2/TRBV6-3 TGTGCCAGCAGTTACGGCCGACTAGCGGGAGGGGATGAGCAGTTCTTC CASSYGRLAGGDEQFF
TRBD1 TRBJ1-1 NA TRBV29-1 TGCAGCGTTGCGCGGGTACAGGGGATCACTGAAGCTTTCTTT CSVARVQGITEAFF
TRBD1 TRBJ2-4 few TRBV18 TGTGCCAGCTCACCGAAGGGACAGGGAAACATTCAGTACTTC CASSPKGQGNIQYF
TRBD2 TRBJ2-3 few TRBV9 TGTGCCAGCAGCGTAGTAGGAGCGGGACCAGATACGCAGTATTTT CASSVVGAGPDTQYF
TRBD2 TRBJ2-7 NA TRBV3-1 TGTGCCAGCAGCCACCACCTAGCGGGGGTGGCCTACGAGCAGTACTTC CASSHHLAGVAYEQYF
TRBD2 TRBJ2-5 NA TRBV6-5 TGTGCCAGCAGTTACGGAGCGGGAAGGAAAGAGACCCAGTACTTC CASSYGAGRKETQYF
NA TRBJ2-5 few TRBV4-1 TGCGCCAGCAGCCCTTTTGGCGGGACAGTACAAGAGACCCAGTACTTC CASSPFGGTVQETQYF
TRBD1 TRBJ2-2 NA TRBV20-1 TGCAGTGCTAGCGGGACAGGGATCACCGGGGAGCTGTTTTTT CSASGTGITGELFF
NA TRBJ1-1 few TRBV5-1 TGCGCCAGCAGCTACGGACAGTCGAACACTGAAGCTTTCTTT CASSYGQSNTEAFF
TRBD1 TRBJ1-2 NA TRBV5-1 TGCGCCAGCAGCCCAAGGAACGACAGGGTTAACTATGGCTACACCTTC CASSPRNDRVNYGYTF